Shown below are 12 T cell receptor beta chains from a single sample sequenced in a study of shared clonotypes between healthy human individuals (dated by TCRdb to 2020 to 2021). CD8 naive samples were CD45RO-negative cells positively selected for CCR7, giving a CD45RA+CCR7+ population that excluded TemRA cells. Library preparation employed the immunoSEQ multiplex PCR assay. TCRdb limited this immuneACCESS table to in-frame rearrangements with V and J called. A share of clones is missing; checked studies link under half to unresolved V genes, and the rest is unexplained. The sample contains around 1.9 million clones, 80% to 95% of them found a single time. The leading ten clones occupy around 1.7% of the sample. Input material: naive CD8+ T cells from PBMCs. This sample's cell subset or site label indicates: CD45RA+CCR7+. Receptor source: a man aged 18 to 29 in good health. Some clones in this sample may be carry-over from other donors' samples.

The chain is built from TRBV9 and TRBJ1-2, with D possibly matching TRBD1 (6 bases). The CDR3 is 18 amino acids. Per germline, CDR1 SGDLS and CDR2 YYNGEE. With 3 bases removed from V and 0 bases from J, the gap between germline ends came to 21 bases. CDR3 sequence reads: CASSAKGQAVTPNYGYTF. CDR3 nucleotide sequence: TGTGCCAGCAGCGCCAAGGGACAAGCCGTTACCCCTAACTATGGCTACACCTTC.

This clone appeared a single time. V gene TRBV7-9 combines with J gene TRBJ1-2; D is possibly TRBD1 (5 bases). Germline V gene data show CDR1 as SEHNR and CDR2 as FQNEAQ (reference sequence). Trimming removed 4 bases at V and 1 base at J, with 16 bases between. CDR3 length: 16 residues. The DNA of the CDR3 is TGTGCCAGCAGCTCCATTTCACAGGATGGTAACTATGGCTACACCTTC. It translates to CASSSISQDGNYGYTF.

The chain has TRBV19 and TRBJ1-4; D remains unclear. Trimming pared 6 bases from V and 13 bases from J, leaving 12 bases between. The CDR3 runs to 11 residues. Germline V gives CDR1 LNHDA, CDR2 SQIVND (reference sequence). Written as DNA, the CDR3 is TGTGCCAGTAGGGTGGGGTCCAGACTGTTTTTT. This translates into CASRVGSRLFF.

The chain uses TRBV5-4 and TRBJ2-7; 14 bases are a match to TRBD2. After removal of 4 bases from V and 1 base from J, the junction contained 10 bases not matched to a gene. The CDR3 totals 18 residues. The germline V gene has CDR1 SGHNT and CDR2 YYREEE (reference sequence). CDR3 nucleotide sequence: TGTGCCAGCAGCCGAAGGACTAGCGGGAGGTTTTATTCCTACGAGCAGTACTTC. Its translation is CASSRRTSGRFYSYEQYF.

The gene calls are TRBV4-1 and TRBJ2-3; 8 bases align to TRBD2. Germline lookup yields CDR1 MGHRA and CDR2 YSYEKL. This CDR3 region has 15 residues. J gave up 5 bases and V 2 bases, and 6 bases lay outside the gene matches. The CDR3 protein is CASSQIGRVKDTQYF. The CDR3 region has the DNA TGCGCCAGCAGCCAAATCGGGAGGGTGAAAGATACGCAGTATTTT.

The chain recombines TRBV21-1 with TRBJ2-5; the table's D call TRBD2 went unverified against the DNA. TRBV21-1 is recorded as a pseudogene. This CDR3 region has 16 residues. The CDR3 DNA reads TGTGCCAGCTGCCCCGGGACTAGCTCACGCCAAGAGACCCAGTACTTC. This codes for CASCPGTSSRQETQYF.

The rearrangement uses TRBV4-3 and TRBJ1-4; D gene unclear. Trimming took off 0 bases at V and 5 bases at J, with 13 bases between the two ends. This CDR3 region has 16 residues. The V gene's germline CDR1 is LGHNA and CDR2 YSLEER. The DNA for the CDR3 is TGCGCCAGCAGCCAAGATCTTGGCTCCCTGAATGAAAAACTGTTTTTT. Translation: CASSQDLGSLNEKLFF.

The rearrangement uses TRBV28 and TRBJ2-1; 11 bases agree with TRBD2. The CDR3 length is 16 residues. The germline CDR1 and CDR2 sequences are MDHEN and SYDVKM. V lost 1 base and J lost 3; bases outside the gene matches: 2. Here the CDR3 DNA reads TGTGCCAGCAGTTTATCCCTAGCGGGAGGCTACAATGAGCAGTTCTTC. It encodes CASSLSLAGGYNEQFF.

The chain combines TRBV11-1 with TRBJ2-1; D gene unclear. Germline CDR1 is SGHAT and CDR2 is FQDESV (reference sequence). The V and J ends lost 3 bases and 6 bases respectively, with 12 bases between them. The CDR3 length is 14 residues. The CDR3 loop reads CASSFLPSINEQFF. CDR3 sequence (DNA): TGTGCCAGCAGCTTCCTTCCGAGCATCAATGAGCAGTTCTTC.

This sequence joins TRBV4-1 and TRBJ2-7; D is possibly TRBD1 (6 bases). The germline CDR1 and CDR2 sequences are MGHRA and YSYEKL. This CDR3 has 13 amino acids. V lost 4 bases and J 4 bases, leaving 11 bases between the germline ends. CDR3 bases: TGCGCCAGCAGCCTTCTACAGGGTTACGAGCAGTACTTC. Protein: CASSLLQGYEQYF.

V is TRBV10-1 and J is TRBJ2-7; TRBD2 aligns across 9 bases. The CDR3 spans 15 residues. CDR1 and CDR2 (germline): WNHNN, SYGVQD (reference sequence). J lost 1 base, V lost 0 bases, and 1 base had no gene match. CDR3 amino acids: CASSESSGRSYEQYF. The CDR3, as DNA: TGCGCCAGCAGTGAGTCAAGCGGGAGGTCCTACGAGCAGTACTTC.

This rearrangement joins TRBV29-1 to TRBJ1-6; 8 nucleotides match TRBD1. The V segment lost 6 bases and the J segment 7 bases; nucleotides outside the gene matches: 8. The germline CDR1 and CDR2 sequences are SQVTM and ANQGSEA. This CDR3 has 14 residues. The CDR3 DNA reads as TGCAGCGTCGAGACAGGGGAGGACAATTCACCCCTCCACTTT. Its translation is CSVETGEDNSPLHF.